Reported below is one T cell receptor (beta chain). This entry comes from a study of CD8 T cells in Susac syndrome. Negative isolation yielded CD4+ and CD8+ T cells, and FACS enriched TEMRA cells. RNA amounts of about 0.5 to 1 ug underwent reverse transcription with random hexamers. TCRdb processed the immunoSEQ multiplex PCR reads anew with MiXCR; each CDR3 protein has one entry. This sample has a few hundred thousand distinct CDR3 sequences, with more than 80% found just once. Sequenced: CD8+ T cells from PBMCs. The clonotype comes from a human donor with multiple sclerosis.

As DNA, the CDR3 is TGTGCCTGGAGTGCATTGGGGGGTAAAGGGGACATTCAGTACTTC. Encoded protein: CAWSALGGKGDIQYF. The V call is TRBV30, the J call TRBJ2-4; a weak D match, TRBD2 (6 bases). The CDR3 loop spans 15 amino acids. Germline assignment: CDR1 GTSNPN and CDR2 SVGIG (reference sequence). V gave up 1 base and J gave up 8 bases, with 18 bases separating them.